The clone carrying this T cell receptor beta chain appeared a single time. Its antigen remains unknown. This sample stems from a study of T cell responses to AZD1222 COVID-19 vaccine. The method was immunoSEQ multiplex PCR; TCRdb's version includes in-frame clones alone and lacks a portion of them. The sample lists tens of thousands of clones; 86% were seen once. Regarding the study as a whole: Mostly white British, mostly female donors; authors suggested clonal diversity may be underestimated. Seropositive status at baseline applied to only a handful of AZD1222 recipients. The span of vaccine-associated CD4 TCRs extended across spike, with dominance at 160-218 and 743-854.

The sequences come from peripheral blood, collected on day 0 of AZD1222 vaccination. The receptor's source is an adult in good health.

CDR3 in DNA: TGTGCCAGCAGTTACGGGGGGGGCGCGCAACCCTACGAGCAGTACTTC. Amino acid sequence: CASSYGGGAQPYEQYF. The V call is TRBV6-5, the J call TRBJ2-7; possible D gene TRBD2, 7 bases. The V gene's germline CDR1 is MNHEY and CDR2 SVGAGI. The CDR3 consists of 16 residues. Trimming took off 2 bases at V and 2 bases at J, with 16 bases between the two ends.